Sequencing of this T cell receptor (beta chain) was carried out in a study of vaccination and CD4 T cells after COVID-19. The CDR3 is 15 residues long. With V trimmed by 4 bases and J by 11 bases, 12 bases remained unmatched. The germline V gene encodes CDR1 SEHNR and CDR2 FQNEAQ (reference sequence). Study results and caveats: With convalescent patients, a median about 87% of reactive clones emerged solely after vaccination.

Described treatment: roughly 10-day PBMC culture with coronavirus spike peptide pools or control peptides (ViraFEST assay). With peptide pools, ViraFEST first expanded antigen-specific T cells and afterwards sequenced their TCRs. Cultured CD4+ T-cell DNA underwent Oncomine TCR Beta short-read sequencing. It was from cultured CD4+ T cells that genomic DNA was extracted. MiXCR was run by TCRdb on the PCR reads, yielding one entry per CDR3 protein. The sample shows about 6,300 distinct CDR3 sequences, roughly 68% of them seen only once. Points on this clonotype: What it binds is not known.

The sequenced sample consisted of CD4+ T cells from blood, cultured in vitro. This TCR derives from a human donor who had recovered from COVID-19. The chain carries TRBV7-9 and TRBJ1-4; 8 bases are a match to TRBD1. Here the CDR3 reads CASSSPGQETVKLFF. As DNA, the CDR3 is TGTGCCAGCAGCTCGCCGGGACAGGAAACTGTTAAACTGTTTTTT.